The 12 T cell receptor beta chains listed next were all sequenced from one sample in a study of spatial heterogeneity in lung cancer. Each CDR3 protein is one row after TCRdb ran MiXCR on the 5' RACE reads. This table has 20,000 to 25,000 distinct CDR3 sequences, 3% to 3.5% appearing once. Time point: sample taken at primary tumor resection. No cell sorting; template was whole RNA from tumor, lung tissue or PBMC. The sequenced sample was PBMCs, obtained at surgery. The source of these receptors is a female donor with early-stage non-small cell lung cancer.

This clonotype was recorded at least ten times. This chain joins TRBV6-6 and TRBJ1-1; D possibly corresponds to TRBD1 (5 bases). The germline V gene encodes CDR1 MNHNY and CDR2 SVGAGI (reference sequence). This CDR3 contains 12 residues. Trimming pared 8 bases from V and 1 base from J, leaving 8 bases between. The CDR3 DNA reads TGTGCCAGCGACGGGACGAACACTGAAGCTTTCTTT. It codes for CASDGTNTEAFF.

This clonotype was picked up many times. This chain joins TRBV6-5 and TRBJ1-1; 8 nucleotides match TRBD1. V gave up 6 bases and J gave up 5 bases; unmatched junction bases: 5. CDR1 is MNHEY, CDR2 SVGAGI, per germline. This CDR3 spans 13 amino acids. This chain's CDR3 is CASSPTGGTEAFF. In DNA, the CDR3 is TGTGCCAGCAGCCCCACAGGGGGGACTGAAGCTTTCTTT.

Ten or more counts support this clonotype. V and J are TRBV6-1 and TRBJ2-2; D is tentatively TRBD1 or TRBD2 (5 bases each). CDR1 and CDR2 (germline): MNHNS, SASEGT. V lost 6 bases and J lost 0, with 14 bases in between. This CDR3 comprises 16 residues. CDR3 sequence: CASRALGTSNTGELFF. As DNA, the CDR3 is TGTGCCAGCAGGGCCCTCGGGACGTCGAACACCGGGGAGCTGTTTTTT.

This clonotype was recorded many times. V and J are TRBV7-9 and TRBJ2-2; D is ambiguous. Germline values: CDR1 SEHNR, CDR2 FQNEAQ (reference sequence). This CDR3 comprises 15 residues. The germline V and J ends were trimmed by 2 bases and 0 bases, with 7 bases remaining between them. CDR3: CASSLSQANTGELFF. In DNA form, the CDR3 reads TGTGCCAGCAGCTTAAGCCAGGCGAACACCGGGGAGCTGTTTTTT.

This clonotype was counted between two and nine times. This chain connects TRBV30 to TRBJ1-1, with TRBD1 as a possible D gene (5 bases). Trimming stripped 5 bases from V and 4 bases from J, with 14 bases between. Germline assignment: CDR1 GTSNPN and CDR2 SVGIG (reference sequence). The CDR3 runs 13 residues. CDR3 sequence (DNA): TGTGCCTGGCGTCGAGGGGAGGGCACTGAAGCTTTCTTT. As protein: CAWRRGEGTEAFF.

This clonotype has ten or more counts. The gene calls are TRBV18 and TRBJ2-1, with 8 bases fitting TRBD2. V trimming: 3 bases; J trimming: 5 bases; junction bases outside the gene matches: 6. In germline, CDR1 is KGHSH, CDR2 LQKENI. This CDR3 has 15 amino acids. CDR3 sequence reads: CASSPQGLANNEQFF. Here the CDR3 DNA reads TGTGCCAGCTCACCCCAAGGACTAGCCAACAATGAGCAGTTCTTC.

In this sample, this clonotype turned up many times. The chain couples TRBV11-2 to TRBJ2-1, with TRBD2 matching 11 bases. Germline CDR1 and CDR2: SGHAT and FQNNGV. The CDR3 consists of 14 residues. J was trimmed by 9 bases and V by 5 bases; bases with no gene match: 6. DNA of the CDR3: TGTGCCAGCAGCGTTAGCGGGAGGGCCGTTGAGCAGTTCTTC. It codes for CASSVSGRAVEQFF.

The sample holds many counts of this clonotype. CDR3 in amino acids: CASSLEADSPLHF. The CDR3 DNA is TGTGCCAGCAGCTTAGAGGCGGATTCACCCCTCCACTTT. This sequence joins TRBV7-9 and TRBJ1-6; the D is unclear. The CDR3 has 13 amino acids. V was shortened by 1 base and J by 8 bases, with 6 bases between the two germline ends. Germline assignment: CDR1 SEHNR and CDR2 FQNEAQ (reference sequence).

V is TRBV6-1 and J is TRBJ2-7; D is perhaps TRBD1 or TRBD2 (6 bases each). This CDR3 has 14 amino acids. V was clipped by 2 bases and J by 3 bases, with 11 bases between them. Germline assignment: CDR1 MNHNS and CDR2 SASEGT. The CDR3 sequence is CASSEWGAYYEQYF. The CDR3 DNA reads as TGTGCCAGCAGTGAATGGGGGGCCTACTACGAGCAGTACTTC.

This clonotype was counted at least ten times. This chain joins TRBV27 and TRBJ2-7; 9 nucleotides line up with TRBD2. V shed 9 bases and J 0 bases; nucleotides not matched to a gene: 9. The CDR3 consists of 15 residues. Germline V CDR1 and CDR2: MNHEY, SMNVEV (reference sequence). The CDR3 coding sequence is TGTGCCAGTACTATAGCGGGAGACCACTCCTACGAGCAGTACTTC. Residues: CASTIAGDHSYEQYF.

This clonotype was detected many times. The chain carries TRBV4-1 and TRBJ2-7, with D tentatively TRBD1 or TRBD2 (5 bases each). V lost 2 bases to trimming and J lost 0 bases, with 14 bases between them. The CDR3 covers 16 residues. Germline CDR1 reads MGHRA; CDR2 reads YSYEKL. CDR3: CASSQRGRADSYEQYF. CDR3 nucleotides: TGCGCCAGCAGCCAAAGGGGCAGAGCGGACTCCTACGAGCAGTACTTC.

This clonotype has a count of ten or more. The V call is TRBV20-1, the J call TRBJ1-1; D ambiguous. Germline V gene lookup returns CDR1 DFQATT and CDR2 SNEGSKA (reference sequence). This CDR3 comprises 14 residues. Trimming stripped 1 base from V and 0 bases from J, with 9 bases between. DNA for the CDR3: TGCAGTGCTAGAGCAGTATTCATGAACACTGAAGCTTTCTTT. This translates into CSARAVFMNTEAFF.